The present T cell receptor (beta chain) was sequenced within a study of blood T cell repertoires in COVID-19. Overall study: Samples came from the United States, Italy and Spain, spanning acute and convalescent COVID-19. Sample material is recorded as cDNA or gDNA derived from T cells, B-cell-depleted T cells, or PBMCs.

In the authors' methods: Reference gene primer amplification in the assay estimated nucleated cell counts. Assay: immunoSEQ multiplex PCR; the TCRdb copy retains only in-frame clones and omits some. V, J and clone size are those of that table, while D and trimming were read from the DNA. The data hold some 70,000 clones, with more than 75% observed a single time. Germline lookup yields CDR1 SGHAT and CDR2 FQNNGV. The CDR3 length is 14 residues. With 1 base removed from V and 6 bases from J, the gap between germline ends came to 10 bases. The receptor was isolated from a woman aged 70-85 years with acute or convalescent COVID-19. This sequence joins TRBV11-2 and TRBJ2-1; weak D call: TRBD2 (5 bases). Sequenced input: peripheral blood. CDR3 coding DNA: TGTGCCAGCAGCTTAGCCCCTAGCAGCAATGAGCAGTTCTTC. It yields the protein CASSLAPSSNEQFF.